These 17 T cell receptor beta chains came from one sample sequenced in a study of control samples from healthy donors and cancer patients. This table comes from immunoSEQ multiplex PCR, and its TCRdb copy is limited to in-frame clones, with some not included. The sample lists 150,000 or so clones; approximately 93% were seen once. The sequenced material came from blood. The receptors stem from a man younger than 30 in good health.

This clone was counted a single time. The chain is built from TRBV19 and TRBJ1-1, with unresolved D. The CDR3 length is 14 residues. Germline V gives CDR1 LNHDA, CDR2 SQIVND (reference sequence). V lost 5 bases and J 6 bases, leaving 16 bases between the germline ends. CDR3 protein: CASSPRAGEPEAFF. As DNA, the CDR3 is TGTGCCAGTAGTCCACGGGCCGGAGAACCTGAAGCTTTCTTT.

A remark on this clone: Additional DNA sequences in this sample encode the identical CDR3. V and J are TRBV12-2 and TRBJ1-4; the D segment call TRBD1 is taken from the table without a DNA check. TRBV12-2 is annotated as a pseudogene. This CDR3 has 17 amino acids. CDR3 nucleotides: TGTGCAAGTCGCTTTTTTTTTGACAGTGCAACTAATGAAAAGCTGTTTTTT. Protein sequence: CASRFFFDSATNEKLFF.

The rearrangement joins TRBV15 to TRBJ2-5; 9 nucleotides align to TRBD1. The V segment lost 8 bases and the J segment 0 bases; nucleotides outside the gene matches: 7. The CDR3 has 15 amino acids. Germline V gene lookup returns CDR1 LNHNV and CDR2 YYDKDF (reference sequence). The DNA for the CDR3 is TGTGCCACCGTCCGGGACAGGGCGCACCAAGAGACCCAGTACTTC. Translating gives CATVRDRAHQETQYF. Based on the CDR3 plus reference TRBV15 and TRBJ2-5, the full variable domain is DAMVIQNPRYQVTQFGKPVTLSCSQTLNHNVMYWYQQKSSQAPKLLFHYYDKDFNNEADTPDNFQSRRPNTSFCFLDIRSPGLGDTAMYLCATVRDRAHQETQYFGPGTRLLVL.

CDR3 nucleotides: TGTGCCAGCAGCCCGCGAGGGGCTATCGGGGAGCTGTTTTTT. As protein: CASSPRGAIGELFF. This chain connects TRBV27 to TRBJ2-2, with D perhaps being TRBD1 or TRBD2 (5 bases each). Germline CDR1 is MNHEY and CDR2 is SMNVEV (reference sequence). V was shortened by 6 bases and J by 7 bases, with 15 bases between the two germline ends. This CDR3 is 14 amino acids long.

This clone was observed a single time. The chain carries TRBV27 and TRBJ1-5; D possibly corresponds to TRBD1 (6 bases). The CDR3 is 15 amino acids. Germline CDR1 reads MNHEY; CDR2 reads SMNVEV (reference sequence). Trimming took 5 bases from V and 3 from J, leaving 14 bases between them. Written as DNA, the CDR3 is TGTGCCAGCAGTCCCCGAACAGGGTCCAATCAGCCCCAGCATTTT. This encodes CASSPRTGSNQPQHF.

This sequence joins TRBV13 and TRBJ2-5; D might be TRBD1 (7 bases). In germline, CDR1 is PRHDT, CDR2 FYEKMQ (reference sequence). V lost 4 bases to trimming and J lost 2 bases, with 17 bases between them. The CDR3 totals 16 residues. The CDR3 nucleotides read TGTGCCAGCAGCTCCCCTCAGGGGGGCCGACAAGAGACCCAGTACTTC. The encoded protein is CASSSPQGGRQETQYF.

The V and J genes are TRBV2 and TRBJ1-1; 8 bases match TRBD1. V lost 9 bases and J lost 1; bases outside the gene matches: 7. The germline gives CDR1 SNHLY, CDR2 FYNNEI. The CDR3 spans 14 residues. The CDR3 loop is CARKRTGWNTEAFF. CDR3 DNA sequence: TGTGCCAGAAAGCGGACAGGGTGGAACACTGAAGCTTTCTTT.

The rearrangement uses TRBV11-3 and TRBJ2-3; no definite D call. Germline V CDR1 and CDR2: SGHNT, YENEEA. Between the trimmed V and J ends, which lost 5 bases and 1 base, there was a span of 10 bases. This CDR3 is built from 14 residues. This CDR3 is CASSPGRGTDTQYF. The CDR3 nucleotides read TGTGCCAGCAGCCCCGGTCGGGGCACAGATACGCAGTATTTT.

This chain connects TRBV4-2 to TRBJ2-3; the D gene is possibly TRBD2 (5 bases). V was clipped by 0 bases and J by 3 bases, with 19 bases between them. The CDR3 totals 18 residues. Germline V gene sequence: CDR1 LGHNA, CDR2 YNFKEQ. For the CDR3, the DNA is TGTGCCAGCAGCCAAGATCACGGCATCGGAGCGGTGACAGATACGCAGTATTTT. Translating it yields CASSQDHGIGAVTDTQYF.

The rearrangement uses TRBV3-1 (or the pseudogene TRBV3-2) and TRBJ2-2; no definite D call. The germline V gene encodes CDR1 LGHDT and CDR2 YNNKEL (reference sequence). V dropped 0 bases and J dropped 8 bases, with 4 bases sitting between them. The CDR3 runs to 12 residues. The CDR3 is CASSQESGELFF. The CDR3 DNA sequence: TGTGCCAGCAGCCAAGAATCAGGGGAGCTGTTTTTT.

The chain combines TRBV7-8 with TRBJ2-7; 12 bases line up with TRBD1. J gave up 7 bases and V 2 bases, and 12 bases lay outside the gene matches. CDR3 length: 17 amino acids. Germline V gene lookup returns CDR1 SGHVS and CDR2 FQNEAQ. The CDR3 DNA is TGTGCCAGCAGCTTAAGGGTAGGGGGACAGGGGGCTTTAGAGCAGTACTTC. This sequence encodes CASSLRVGGQGALEQYF. The full variable domain, rest sourced from reference TRBV7-8 and TRBJ2-7, is GAGVSQSPRYKVAKRGQDVALRCDPISGHVSLFWYQQALGQGPEFLTYFQNEAQLDKSGLPSDRFFAERPEGSVSTLKIQRTQQEDSAVYLCASSLRVGGQGALEQYFGPGTRLTVT.

This chain joins TRBV19 and TRBJ1-2; 8 nucleotides line up with TRBD1. Germline V lookup: CDR1 LNHDA, CDR2 SQIVND (reference sequence). The V and J ends lost 5 bases and 0 bases, in that order; junction bases with no gene match: 17. The CDR3 has 19 residues. CDR3 bases: TGTGCCAGTAGTTATCGACAGGGGACCTCCATGCCTCCTAACTATGGCTACACCTTC. This sequence encodes CASSYRQGTSMPPNYGYTF.

The J gene is TRBJ1-2, the V gene TRBV7-9, with D possibly matching TRBD1 (6 bases). V lost 5 bases and J 6 bases, leaving 16 bases between the germline ends. CDR3 length equals 14 residues. In germline, CDR1 is SEHNR, CDR2 FQNEAQ (reference sequence). CDR3 nucleotide sequence: TGTGCCAGCAGCCCCTCAACAGGGACCCATGGCTACACCTTC. It yields the protein CASSPSTGTHGYTF.

The genes are TRBV3-1 (or the pseudogene TRBV3-2) and TRBJ2-1; D is undetermined. The CDR3 has 14 amino acids. Looked up from germline, CDR1 is LGHDT and CDR2 is YNNKEL (reference sequence). V lost 4 bases and J 5 bases, leaving 12 bases between the germline ends. CDR3 in amino acids: CASSPPRPNNEQFF. The CDR3 DNA is TGTGCCAGCAGCCCCCCACGACCCAACAATGAGCAGTTCTTC.

The genes are TRBV7-9 and TRBJ2-1; D gene ambiguous. V lost 5 bases to trimming and J lost 0 bases, with 11 bases between them. CDR3 length: 15 residues. Germline V gene data show CDR1 as SEHNR and CDR2 as FQNEAQ (reference sequence). CDR3 in DNA: TGTGCCAGCAGCCCGAGGATTAGCTCCTACAATGAGCAGTTCTTC. Its translation is CASSPRISSYNEQFF.

This chain uses TRBV6-4 with TRBJ2-3; 10 positions match TRBD2. Losses at the gene ends were 3 bases for V and 7 bases for J; bases not matched to a gene: 1. CDR1 and CDR2 (germline): MRHNA, SNTAGT. CDR3 length equals 13 residues. Here the CDR3 reads CASSEGLAHTQYF. The CDR3 nucleotides are TGTGCCAGCAGTGAGGGACTAGCGCATACGCAGTATTTT.

The chain combines TRBV20-1 with TRBJ1-5, with TRBD1 as a possible D gene (6 bases). The CDR3 loop spans 11 amino acids. The V gene's germline CDR1 is DFQATT and CDR2 SNEGSKA (reference sequence). V lost 6 bases and J 11 bases, leaving 14 bases between the germline ends. The CDR3 nucleotides are TGCAGTGCGCAACAGGGAGATACCCAGCATTTT. Translated: CSAQQGDTQHF.